This entry lists 28 T cell receptor beta chains sequenced from one sample in a study of cytomegalovirus exposure and HLA in healthy donors. With 60 Vbeta and 13 Jbeta primers, the PCR was carried out. TCRdb's copy holds only in-frame clones and misses some; the assay was immunoSEQ multiplex PCR. This table holds 90,000 to 120,000 clones, roughly 88% found once. The material sequenced was PBMCs. The receptor source for this set is a woman between 18 and 30 years old in good health and CMV-seronegative.

The chain recombines TRBV5-1 with TRBJ2-2, with 7 bases fitting TRBD1. This CDR3 contains 16 residues. The trim removed 4 bases at V and 4 bases at J, leaving 10 bases unmatched. Germline V lookup: CDR1 SGHRS, CDR2 YFSETQ. CDR3: CASSDGTVAPTGELFF. The CDR3 region has the DNA TGCGCCAGCAGCGACGGGACAGTTGCTCCCACCGGGGAGCTGTTTTTT.

The rearrangement joins TRBV10-3 to TRBJ1-2, with TRBD1 as a possible D gene (6 bases). CDR3 length equals 17 residues. V lost 1 base, J lost 1 base, and 16 bases lay in between. Per the germline V gene, CDR1 is ENHRY and CDR2 is SYGVKD. The CDR3 nucleotides read TGTGCCATCAGTGAGTTATCCGGGACAAGTCTTAACTATGGCTACACCTTC. Residues: CAISELSGTSLNYGYTF.

The chain uses TRBV9 and TRBJ1-4; 7 bases fit TRBD1. Unmatched junction bases numbered 11, after V lost 2 bases and J lost 7 bases. This CDR3 is 16 amino acids long. Germline V lookup: CDR1 SGDLS, CDR2 YYNGEE. Here the CDR3 DNA reads TGTGCCAGCAGCGTGGAGGAGAGGACAGGCGGTGAAAAACTGTTTTTT. It specifies CASSVEERTGGEKLFF.

This clone showed up just once. This chain joins TRBV6-5 and TRBJ2-7, with D possibly being TRBD2 (6 bases). CDR1 and CDR2 from the germline V gene are MNHEY and SVGAGI. The CDR3 consists of 15 residues. With 2 bases removed from V and 3 bases from J, the gap between germline ends came to 14 bases. This chain's CDR3 is CASSYNAGIGYEQYF. In DNA, the CDR3 is TGTGCCAGCAGTTACAACGCGGGGATCGGCTACGAGCAGTACTTC.

The rearrangement joins TRBV30 to TRBJ2-2; no clear D gene. CDR1 is GTSNPN and CDR2 is SVGIG in the germline V gene (reference sequence). V was clipped by 1 base and J by 5 bases, with 8 bases between them. CDR3 length equals 13 residues. The CDR3 coding sequence is TGTGCCTGGAGTGGCCTCCTAACCGGGGAGCTGTTTTTT. This translates into CAWSGLLTGELFF. Using reference TRBV30 and TRBJ2-2 for the parts outside the CDR3, the full variable domain is SQTIHQWPATLVQPVGSPLSLECTVEGTSNPNLYWYRQAAGRGLQLLFYSVGIGQISSEVPQNLSASRPQDRQFILSSKKLLLSDSGFYLCAWSGLLTGELFFGEGSRLTVL.

This clone was seen a single time. This chain connects TRBV19 to TRBJ1-2, with TRBD1 identical over 7 bases. CDR3 length equals 12 residues. Trimming at V came to 8 bases and at J to 6 bases, leaving 6 bases not matched to a gene. The V gene's germline CDR1 is LNHDA and CDR2 SQIVND (reference sequence). In nucleotides, the CDR3 is TGTGCCAGTGGGGGACAGACGGATGGCTACACCTTC. As protein: CASGGQTDGYTF.

CDR3 region: CASSLGTSGGGGTQYF. The CDR3 coding sequence is TGTGCCAGCAGTCTCGGGACTAGCGGAGGGGGTGGTACGCAGTATTTT. The chain couples TRBV5-4 to TRBJ2-3; 11 positions match TRBD2. Germline CDR1 reads SGHNT; CDR2 reads YYREEE (reference sequence). The CDR3 extends over 16 amino acids. With V trimmed by 5 bases and J by 8 bases, 13 bases remained unmatched.

In its sample, this clone was seen once. The rearrangement links TRBV7-9 to TRBJ1-2; the D is unclear. V lost 5 bases to trimming and J lost 2 bases, with 15 bases between them. This CDR3 region has 15 residues. Germline V gene lookup returns CDR1 SEHNR and CDR2 FQNEAQ (reference sequence). In DNA, the CDR3 is TGTGCCAGCAGCCACCCCGTTACACCCAACTATGGCTACACCTTC. Translating gives CASSHPVTPNYGYTF.

As to this clone: One junction end does not reproduce the germline sequence, and a read error may be involved. The chain couples TRBV7-9 to TRBJ1-2; TRBD1 matches at 10 bases. This CDR3 comprises 14 residues. From germline, CDR1 is SEHNR and CDR2 FQNEAQ (reference sequence). The chain's CDR3 is CSSSSDRGDYGYTF. CDR3 bases: TGTTCCAGCAGCTCGGACAGGGGGGACTATGGCTACACCTTC.

The gene calls are TRBV28 and TRBJ2-1, with 7 positions matching TRBD2. The V segment lost 7 bases and the J segment 2 bases; nucleotides outside the gene matches: 5. CDR3 length equals 14 residues. Germline-derived CDR1 and CDR2 are MDHEN and SYDVKM. In DNA form, the CDR3 reads TGTGCCAGCACAGTAGGACTAGCCTACAATGAGCAGTTCTTC. Amino acids: CASTVGLAYNEQFF.

Concerning this clone itself: An end of the junction differs from the germline gene, which may be a read error. This chain uses TRBV6-5 with TRBJ1-3; no reliable D call. Looked up from germline, CDR1 is MNHEY and CDR2 is SVGAGI. The CDR3 is made up of 14 amino acids. In DNA, the CDR3 is TGTGCCAGCAAAGAAGACATGGGAGGAAACACCGTATATTTT. It yields the protein CASKEDMGGNTVYF.

The chain carries TRBV7-2 and TRBJ2-7, with 10 bases lining up with TRBD2. The CDR3 has 14 amino acids. V was clipped by 3 bases and J by 2 bases; unmatched bases: 1. Germline CDR1 reads SGHTA; CDR2 reads FQGNSA. CDR3: CASSFTSGAYEQYF. CDR3 nucleotides: TGTGCCAGCAGCTTCACTAGCGGGGCCTACGAGCAGTACTTC.

This clone appeared a few times. This CDR3 reads CASSSGPYNSPLHF. The CDR3 coding sequence is TGTGCCAGCAGTTCAGGGCCCTATAATTCACCCCTCCACTTT. The V gene is TRBV6-1, the J gene TRBJ1-6; tentatively, D is TRBD1 (5 bases). The CDR3 sequence is 14 residues long. Germline V CDR1 and CDR2: MNHNS, SASEGT. The V end was cut by 5 bases, the J end by 2 bases, with 7 bases between.

The J gene is TRBJ1-2, the V gene TRBV7-8; 12 bases map to TRBD1. J gave up 7 bases and V 0 bases, and 15 bases lay outside the gene matches. From germline, CDR1 is SGHVS and CDR2 FQNEAQ. The CDR3 runs 19 residues. CDR3 amino acids: CASSLAPGQGANWVGGYTF. CDR3 DNA: TGTGCCAGCAGCTTAGCGCCGGGACAGGGGGCGAATTGGGTGGGTGGCTACACCTTC. The entire variable domain, with the rest obtained from reference TRBV7-8 and TRBJ1-2, is as follows: GAGVSQSPRYKVAKRGQDVALRCDPISGHVSLFWYQQALGQGPEFLTYFQNEAQLDKSGLPSDRFFAERPEGSVSTLKIQRTQQEDSAVYLCASSLAPGQGANWVGGYTFGSGTRLTVV.

V is TRBV7-6 and J is TRBJ2-2, with D perhaps matching TRBD2 (6 bases). Germline V CDR1 and CDR2: SGHVS, FNYEAQ. The ends were cut back, 3 bases at V and 3 bases at J, with 8 bases in the middle. This CDR3 region has 14 residues. CDR3 coding DNA: TGTGCCAGCAGCTTGGGGAGGTACACCGGGGAGCTGTTTTTT. This gives the protein CASSLGRYTGELFF.

V is TRBV6-4 and J is TRBJ2-3, with TRBD2 matching over 8 bases. CDR1 and CDR2 (germline): MRHNA, SNTAGT. This CDR3 region has 16 residues. Losses at the gene ends were 2 bases for V and 0 bases for J; bases not matched to a gene: 4. This CDR3 reads CASSDDPSGSTDTQYF. The DNA for the CDR3 is TGTGCCAGCAGTGACGATCCTAGCGGGAGCACAGATACGCAGTATTTT.

This sequence joins TRBV5-4 and TRBJ2-5; D possibly corresponds to TRBD1 (6 bases). Germline V gene sequence: CDR1 SGHNT, CDR2 YYREEE (reference sequence). Trimming left V 4 bases short and J 9 bases short, with 22 bases between. CDR3 length: 15 amino acids. This CDR3 is CASSVSGTGHTSQYF. CDR3 sequence (DNA): TGTGCCAGCAGCGTCTCCGGCACAGGGCATACGTCCCAGTACTTC.

This sequence joins TRBV7-9 and TRBJ2-7; 7 bases line up with TRBD1. The CDR3 loop spans 14 amino acids. Germline loops: CDR1 SEHNR, CDR2 FQNEAQ (reference sequence). J lost 2 bases, V lost 3 bases, and 4 bases had no gene match. CDR3 in DNA: TGTGCCAGCAGCTTGGCCAGGGGGACCTACGAGCAGTACTTC. It is translated as CASSLARGTYEQYF. Filled out from reference TRBV7-9 and TRBJ2-7, the complete variable domain reads DTGVSQNPRHKITKRGQNVTFRCDPISEHNRLYWYRQTLGQGPEFLTYFQNEAQLEKSRLLSDRFSAERPKGSFSTLEIQRTEQGDSAMYLCASSLARGTYEQYFGPGTRLTVT.

This chain connects TRBV14 to TRBJ2-5; no firm D call. CDR1 is SGHDN and CDR2 is FVKESK in the germline V gene. V lost 4 bases, J lost 0 bases, and 6 bases lay in between. There are 13 residues in the CDR3. The CDR3 reads CASSPKNQETQYF. The CDR3 DNA reads TGTGCCAGCAGCCCTAAGAACCAAGAGACCCAGTACTTC.

The chain couples TRBV27 to TRBJ2-3; 10 bases are a match to TRBD2. V lost 5 bases, J lost 5 bases, and 10 bases stayed unmatched. Germline CDR1 reads MNHEY; CDR2 reads SMNVEV (reference sequence). The CDR3 length is 16 residues. CDR3 nucleotides: TGTGCCAGCAGTCCCGCCCTAGCGGGAGTTGGAGATACGCAGTATTTT. This codes for CASSPALAGVGDTQYF.

The rearrangement uses TRBV4-1 and TRBJ1-5; D gene unclear. Per the germline V gene, CDR1 is MGHRA and CDR2 is YSYEKL. V dropped 0 bases and J dropped 6 bases, with 12 bases sitting between them. The CDR3 extends over 15 amino acids. The DNA of the CDR3 is TGCGCCAGCAGCCAAGACGCTCAGGAGGGTCAGCCCCAGCATTTT. Translating gives CASSQDAQEGQPQHF.

Details on this clone: The junction shows a germline mismatch at one end, possibly a read error. The chain couples TRBV7-9 to TRBJ2-2, with 7 bases that match TRBD1. Looked up from germline, CDR1 is SEHNR and CDR2 is FQNEAQ (reference sequence). The CDR3 has 12 residues. CDR3 sequence: CSSSFSRDSAIF. CDR3 sequence (DNA): TGTTCCAGCAGCTTCTCCCGGGACAGCGCGATTTTT.

This chain joins TRBV6-5 and TRBJ2-5; 7 bases match TRBD2. Losses at the gene ends were 5 bases for V and 4 bases for J; bases not matched to a gene: 4. CDR1 and CDR2 from the germline V gene are MNHEY and SVGAGI. The CDR3 is made up of 13 amino acids. CDR3 nucleotides: TGTGCCAGCAGTCCGGGGGGAGCAGAGACCCAGTACTTC. Translating gives CASSPGGAETQYF.

This clone was picked up one time. The chain is built from TRBV28 and TRBJ2-4; 7 positions match TRBD1. The CDR3 loop spans 13 amino acids. V shed 6 bases, J shed 5 bases, and the junction held 4 bases outside the gene matches. The germline V gene has CDR1 MDHEN and CDR2 SYDVKM. CDR3 nucleotides: TGTGCCAGCAGAATAGGGACAGAAAACATTCAGTACTTC. Its protein product is CASRIGTENIQYF.

V gene TRBV4-2 combines with J gene TRBJ2-7; 14 positions match TRBD2. Germline values: CDR1 LGHNA, CDR2 YNFKEQ. The trim removed 1 base at V and 10 bases at J, leaving 18 bases unmatched. CDR3 length: 19 amino acids. The CDR3 protein is CASSQGTLPGLAGVAHQYF. For the CDR3, the DNA is TGTGCCAGCAGCCAAGGGACCCTTCCGGGACTAGCGGGAGTCGCCCACCAGTACTTC.

V and J are TRBV11-1 and TRBJ1-2; unclear D gene. V lost 5 bases, J lost 2 bases, and 12 bases lay in between. From germline, CDR1 is SGHAT and CDR2 FQDESV (reference sequence). The CDR3 is made up of 14 amino acids. The CDR3 nucleotides are TGTGCCAGCAGCCTTAGCGAGGACAACTATGGCTACACCTTC. Its protein is CASSLSEDNYGYTF.

V and J are TRBV5-4 and TRBJ1-5, with TRBD1 identical over 7 bases. Germline values: CDR1 SGHNT, CDR2 YYREEE (reference sequence). With 6 bases clipped from V and 5 bases from J, the junction kept 5 bases outside the gene matches. The length of the CDR3 is 13 residues. The CDR3 DNA is TGTGCCAGCACGGGGACAGAGGATCAGCCCCAGCATTTT. Encoded protein: CASTGTEDQPQHF.

This sequence joins TRBV21-1 and TRBJ2-7; the table assigns TRBD2, which was not confirmed against the DNA. TRBV21-1 is a known pseudogene. CDR3 length: 15 amino acids. The CDR3 region is CASGLLERSSYEQYF. The CDR3 bases are TGTGCCAGCGGCCTCCTTGAGCGGAGCTCCTACGAGCAGTACTTC.